This is a list of T cell receptor beta chains from one sample in a study of cytomegalovirus exposure and HLA in healthy donors. Clones were sequenced by immunoSEQ multiplex PCR, and TCRdb holds only the in-frame ones, with some missing. The sample has roughly 120,000 clones, less than 20% seen once. Sequenced: PBMCs. The receptors here all came from a woman under 30 in good health and CMV-seronegative. CDR3s include the opening cysteine and the closing phenylalanine or tryptophan. Each record gives: CDR3 protein, CDR3 DNA, clone size, V gene, D gene, J gene. A D gene is named only where the DNA matches it firmly. Some rows mark clone size as missing; the rest say once, few, many or name a class of expanded clone.

cdr3_aa: CASSYYGQGAYGYTF
cdr3_nt: TGTGCCAGCAGTTACTATGGACAGGGGGCCTATGGCTACACCTTC
clone_size: few
v_call: TRBV6-6
d_call: TRBD1
j_call: TRBJ1-2

cdr3_aa: CASSFPGRDNQPQHF
cdr3_nt: TGTGCCAGCAGTTTTCCCGGCAGGGACAATCAGCCCCAGCATTTT
clone_size: few
v_call: TRBV28
d_call: .
j_call: TRBJ1-5

cdr3_aa: CASSQDRGIGNTIYF
cdr3_nt: TGCGCCAGCAGCCAAGATAGGGGGATTGGGAACACCATATATTTT
clone_size: few
v_call: TRBV4-3
d_call: .
j_call: TRBJ1-3

cdr3_aa: CAISTGTGGTEAFF
cdr3_nt: TGTGCCATCAGTACCGGGACAGGAGGAACTGAAGCTTTCTTT
clone_size: .
v_call: TRBV10-3
d_call: TRBD1
j_call: TRBJ1-1

cdr3_aa: CASNYRDTEAFF
cdr3_nt: TGTGCCAGTAATTACAGGGACACTGAAGCTTTCTTT
clone_size: few
v_call: TRBV19
d_call: .
j_call: TRBJ1-1

cdr3_aa: CASSSLTEKETQYF
cdr3_nt: TGTGCCAGCAGTTCTCTAACAGAAAAAGAGACCCAGTACTTC
clone_size: few
v_call: TRBV27
d_call: .
j_call: TRBJ2-5

cdr3_aa: CATSTDRGGNQPQHF
cdr3_nt: TGTGCCACCAGCACCGACCGGGGTGGCAATCAGCCCCAGCATTTT
clone_size: .
v_call: TRBV15
d_call: .
j_call: TRBJ1-5

cdr3_aa: CASSYKGVNTEAFF
cdr3_nt: TGTGCCAGCAGTTATAAGGGGGTGAACACTGAAGCTTTCTTT
clone_size: few
v_call: TRBV6-5
d_call: .
j_call: TRBJ1-1

cdr3_aa: CASSEASGRRNEQFF
cdr3_nt: TGTGCCAGCAGCGAGGCTAGCGGGAGGAGGAATGAGCAGTTCTTC
clone_size: .
v_call: TRBV9
d_call: TRBD2
j_call: TRBJ2-1

cdr3_aa: CASSQPLSQGEQYF
cdr3_nt: TGCGCCAGCAGCCAACCCCTCTCCCAGGGCGAGCAGTACTTC
clone_size: many
v_call: TRBV4-1
d_call: .
j_call: TRBJ2-7

cdr3_aa: CASTQWLGGGELFF
cdr3_nt: TGTGCCAGCACCCAGTGGCTGGGGGGCGGGGAGCTGTTTTTT
clone_size: .
v_call: TRBV6-6
d_call: .
j_call: TRBJ2-2

cdr3_aa: CASSAGGGAPTQYF
cdr3_nt: TGTGCCAGCAGCGCGGGGGGTGGGGCCCCAACGCAGTATTTT
clone_size: few
v_call: TRBV5-4
d_call: TRBD2
j_call: TRBJ2-3

cdr3_aa: CASSSQTGNTEAFF
cdr3_nt: TGTGCCAGCAGCTCTCAGACGGGGAACACTGAAGCTTTCTTT
clone_size: few
v_call: TRBV7-3
d_call: .
j_call: TRBJ1-1

cdr3_aa: CASSPDRGNTEAFF
cdr3_nt: TGTGCCAGCAGCCCCGACAGGGGTAACACTGAAGCTTTCTTT
clone_size: .
v_call: TRBV7-3
d_call: TRBD1
j_call: TRBJ1-1

cdr3_aa: CASSYLQGREYGYTF
cdr3_nt: TGTGCCAGCAGTTACTTACAGGGAAGGGAGTATGGCTACACCTTC
clone_size: .
v_call: TRBV6-5
d_call: .
j_call: TRBJ1-2

cdr3_aa: CASSPGQGTDIQYF
cdr3_nt: TGCGCCAGCAGCCCCGGACAGGGTACGGACATTCAGTACTTC
clone_size: few
v_call: TRBV5-1
d_call: TRBD1
j_call: TRBJ2-4

cdr3_aa: CASRTTGSNTEAFF
cdr3_nt: TGTGCCAGTCGGACAACAGGTTCGAACACTGAAGCTTTCTTT
clone_size: .
v_call: TRBV28
d_call: .
j_call: TRBJ1-1

cdr3_aa: CASSLGGQGPYEQYF
cdr3_nt: TGTGCCAGCTCACTGGGAGGACAGGGACCTTACGAGCAGTACTTC
clone_size: .
v_call: TRBV7-2
d_call: TRBD1
j_call: TRBJ2-7

cdr3_aa: CSVRGTTGGSSDTQYF
cdr3_nt: TGCAGCGTTCGAGGGACTACTGGCGGGAGTTCAGATACGCAGTATTTT
clone_size: few
v_call: TRBV29-1
d_call: TRBD2
j_call: TRBJ2-3

cdr3_aa: CASSVGGTGLGYTF
cdr3_nt: TGTGCCAGCAGCGTGGGGGGGACAGGTCTCGGCTACACCTTC
clone_size: few
v_call: TRBV9
d_call: TRBD1
j_call: TRBJ1-2

cdr3_aa: CASSEALLRVPYEQYF
cdr3_nt: TGTGCCAGCAGTGAAGCGCTCTTGCGGGTCCCCTACGAGCAGTACTTC
clone_size: .
v_call: TRBV2
d_call: .
j_call: TRBJ2-7

cdr3_aa: CASSSPPGTGVKETQYF
cdr3_nt: TGTGCCAGCAGCTCACCACCCGGGACAGGGGTAAAAGAGACCCAGTACTTC
clone_size: few
v_call: TRBV5-4
d_call: TRBD1
j_call: TRBJ2-5

cdr3_aa: CASSRWSRVRYGYTF
cdr3_nt: TGTGCCAGCAGTAGATGGTCGCGGGTTCGCTATGGCTACACCTTC
clone_size: few
v_call: TRBV2
d_call: .
j_call: TRBJ1-2

cdr3_aa: CASSGPSGTYNEQFF
cdr3_nt: TGTGCCAGCAGCGGGCCTAGCGGGACCTACAATGAGCAGTTCTTC
clone_size: .
v_call: TRBV9
d_call: TRBD2
j_call: TRBJ2-1

cdr3_aa: CASSLVGRANTEAFF
cdr3_nt: TGCGCCAGCAGCTTGGTGGGCAGGGCGAACACTGAAGCTTTCTTT
clone_size: few
v_call: TRBV5-1
d_call: .
j_call: TRBJ1-1

cdr3_aa: CASSLAGAPYEQYF
cdr3_nt: TGTGCCAGCAGTCTAGCGGGAGCGCCCTACGAGCAGTACTTC
clone_size: few
v_call: TRBV28
d_call: TRBD2
j_call: TRBJ2-7

cdr3_aa: CSVEGVNSYNEQFF
cdr3_nt: TGCAGCGTTGAAGGTGTTAATTCCTACAATGAGCAGTTCTTC
clone_size: .
v_call: TRBV29-1
d_call: .
j_call: TRBJ2-1

cdr3_aa: CASSLDPGGFTVPYRYEQYF
cdr3_nt: TGCGCCAGCAGCTTGGATCCGGGGGGCTTTACCGTCCCCTATAGATACGAGCAGTACTTC
clone_size: few
v_call: TRBV5-1
d_call: .
j_call: TRBJ2-7

cdr3_aa: CASSFPPGNENTIYF
cdr3_nt: TGTGCCAGCAGTTTTCCTCCAGGGAACGAAAACACCATATATTTT
clone_size: few
v_call: TRBV5-6
d_call: .
j_call: TRBJ1-3

cdr3_aa: CSARLRDSPYEQYF
cdr3_nt: TGCAGCGCCCGATTGCGGGACTCCCCATACGAGCAGTACTTC
clone_size: few
v_call: TRBV29-1
d_call: .
j_call: TRBJ2-7

cdr3_aa: CASSLSRGAEAFF
cdr3_nt: TGTGCCAGCAGTTTATCCAGGGGGGCTGAAGCTTTCTTT
clone_size: .
v_call: TRBV27
d_call: TRBD1
j_call: TRBJ1-1

cdr3_aa: CASSAVGLVDEQYF
cdr3_nt: TGTGCCAGCAGTGCGGTCGGACTAGTCGACGAGCAGTACTTC
clone_size: few
v_call: TRBV6-1
d_call: TRBD2
j_call: TRBJ2-7

cdr3_aa: CASSVTTASGANVLTF
cdr3_nt: TGTGCCAGCAGCGTTACTACCGCCTCTGGGGCCAACGTCCTGACTTTC
clone_size: few
v_call: TRBV9
d_call: .
j_call: TRBJ2-6

cdr3_aa: CASSPGQGRYEQYF
cdr3_nt: TGTGCCAGCAGCCCCGGACAGGGGCGCTACGAGCAGTACTTC
clone_size: few
v_call: TRBV5-4
d_call: TRBD1
j_call: TRBJ2-7

cdr3_aa: CASRTVEKLFF
cdr3_nt: TGTGCCAGCAGGACAGTAGAAAAACTGTTTTTT
clone_size: few
v_call: TRBV2
d_call: .
j_call: TRBJ1-4

cdr3_aa: CASRGTSGRETQYF
cdr3_nt: TGTGCCAGCAGGGGGACTAGCGGGAGAGAGACCCAGTACTTC
clone_size: .
v_call: TRBV2
d_call: TRBD2
j_call: TRBJ2-5

cdr3_aa: CSVSLVAGQKETQYF
cdr3_nt: TGCAGCGTCTCACTTGTAGCGGGGCAAAAAGAGACCCAGTACTTC
clone_size: .
v_call: TRBV29-1
d_call: TRBD2
j_call: TRBJ2-5

cdr3_aa: CASSVAGTDTQYF
cdr3_nt: TGTGCCAGCAGCGTTGCGGGGACAGATACGCAGTATTTT
clone_size: .
v_call: TRBV9
d_call: .
j_call: TRBJ2-3

cdr3_aa: CASSEKGQGTEAFF
cdr3_nt: TGTGCCAGCAGTGAAAAGGGACAGGGTACTGAAGCTTTCTTT
clone_size: few
v_call: TRBV2
d_call: TRBD1
j_call: TRBJ1-1

cdr3_aa: CATSRAPNRGIGQPQHF
cdr3_nt: TGTGCCACCAGCAGAGCCCCCAACAGGGGAATCGGTCAGCCCCAGCATTTT
clone_size: few
v_call: TRBV15
d_call: TRBD1
j_call: TRBJ1-5

cdr3_aa: CASSARDSLSTDTQYF
cdr3_nt: TGTGCCAGCAGCGCCCGGGACAGCCTTTCCACAGATACGCAGTATTTT
clone_size: .
v_call: TRBV5-4
d_call: TRBD1
j_call: TRBJ2-3

cdr3_aa: CASSQDPRALSGANVLTF
cdr3_nt: TGCGCCAGCAGCCAAGATCCCAGGGCCTTGAGCGGGGCCAACGTCCTGACTTTC
clone_size: few
v_call: TRBV4-1
d_call: .
j_call: TRBJ2-6

cdr3_aa: CAWSVPYGAGETQYF
cdr3_nt: TGTGCCTGGAGTGTACCATATGGGGCCGGGGAGACCCAGTACTTC
clone_size: .
v_call: TRBV30
d_call: .
j_call: TRBJ2-5

cdr3_aa: CSASPGGYTF
cdr3_nt: TGCAGTGCTAGTCCCGGTGGCTACACCTTC
clone_size: few
v_call: TRBV20-1
d_call: .
j_call: TRBJ1-2

cdr3_aa: CASSGTPNTEAFF
cdr3_nt: TGTGCCAGCAGCGGGACACCGAACACTGAAGCTTTCTTT
clone_size: .
v_call: TRBV9
d_call: .
j_call: TRBJ1-1

cdr3_aa: CASSLATSGSSGELFF
cdr3_nt: TGCGCCAGCAGCTTGGCTACTAGCGGGAGTTCCGGGGAGCTGTTTTTT
clone_size: .
v_call: TRBV5-1
d_call: TRBD2
j_call: TRBJ2-2

cdr3_aa: CASREIGTQYF
cdr3_nt: TGTGCCAGCCGGGAGATCGGGACCCAGTACTTC
clone_size: .
v_call: TRBV2
d_call: .
j_call: TRBJ2-5

cdr3_aa: CASSLALTDSPLHF
cdr3_nt: TGTGCCAGCAGCTTAGCCTTGACAGATTCACCCCTCCACTTT
clone_size: .
v_call: TRBV7-9
d_call: .
j_call: TRBJ1-6

cdr3_aa: CASSRGAYEQYF
cdr3_nt: TGTGCCAGCAGCCGAGGAGCCTACGAGCAGTACTTC
clone_size: .
v_call: TRBV7-9
d_call: .
j_call: TRBJ2-7

cdr3_aa: CASRMTDQNTEAFF
cdr3_nt: TGTGCCAGCAGGATGACAGACCAGAACACTGAAGCTTTCTTT
clone_size: few
v_call: TRBV27
d_call: .
j_call: TRBJ1-1

cdr3_aa: CASSRTGLTNTGELFF
cdr3_nt: TGTGCCAGCAGCCGAACAGGGTTGACGAACACCGGGGAGCTGTTTTTT
clone_size: .
v_call: TRBV11-2
d_call: .
j_call: TRBJ2-2

cdr3_aa: CAISAGTGATEAFF
cdr3_nt: TGTGCCATCAGCGCCGGGACAGGGGCCACTGAAGCTTTCTTT
clone_size: .
v_call: TRBV10-3
d_call: TRBD1
j_call: TRBJ1-1

cdr3_aa: CASSLTGKNTGELFF
cdr3_nt: TGTGCCAGCAGCCTTACAGGGAAGAACACCGGGGAGCTGTTTTTT
clone_size: few
v_call: TRBV9
d_call: .
j_call: TRBJ2-2